This paragraph reports one T cell receptor (beta chain). Antigen unknown. Clones were read by immunoSEQ multiplex PCR, and TCRdb kept only the in-frame ones, dropping some. The sample holds tens of thousands of clones, 95% to 97% seen once. This specimen comes from a study of siplizumab effects on memory and regulatory T cells. Study conclusions and caveats: In unstimulated cells, naive T cells appeared more diverse than memory T cells and seemed major alloresponse contributors. Siplizumab cultures yielded proliferating Tregs whose suppressive function was not confirmed. Naive or memory phenotype assignment was not possible for roughly 80-97% of proliferating CD4+ or CD8+ clones.

Sequencing was carried out using naive CD4+ T cells sorted from blood. This clonotype was obtained from a human donor in good health.

Here the CDR3 reads CATSRDAQGVMNTEAFF. The CDR3 DNA sequence: TGTGCCACCAGCAGAGATGCGCAGGGGGTGATGAACACTGAAGCTTTCTTT. J is TRBJ1-1 and V is TRBV15; 7 bases fit TRBD1. Germline CDR1 and CDR2: LNHNV and YYDKDF (reference sequence). The CDR3 has 17 residues. Trimming removed 0 bases from V and 0 bases from J; junction bases left unmatched: 7.